Below are 8 T cell receptor beta chains sequenced from a single sample in a study of CD8 T cells in Susac syndrome. With random hexamers, reverse transcription was performed on about 0.45 to 1 ug of RNA. TCRdb fed the immunoSEQ multiplex PCR reads into MiXCR, producing one record per CDR3 protein. This repertoire shows tens of thousands of distinct CDR3 sequences, under 95% found once; its top ten account for 0.4% to 0.55%. Sequencing was carried out using CD4+ T cells from PBMCs. The receptors were gathered from a human donor with Susac syndrome.

The chain uses TRBV30 and TRBJ2-1; 12 bases are a match to TRBD2. This CDR3 region has 15 residues. Germline-derived CDR1 and CDR2 are GTSNPN and SVGIG (reference sequence). V lost 2 bases, J lost 9 bases, and 8 bases stayed unmatched. CDR3 sequence: CAWSLGLAGGGEQFF. The CDR3 region has the DNA TGTGCCTGGAGTTTAGGGCTAGCGGGAGGGGGTGAGCAGTTCTTC.

The chain joins TRBV20-1 to TRBJ2-5; TRBD2 is a possible D gene (5 bases). The CDR3 is 13 residues long. Germline assignment: CDR1 DFQATT and CDR2 SNEGSKA (reference sequence). V lost 6 bases, J lost 2 bases, and 13 bases lay in between. The CDR3 reads CSAHESGQETQYF. CDR3 DNA sequence: TGCAGTGCCCACGAGAGCGGACAAGAGACCCAGTACTTC.

The chain carries TRBV7-9 and TRBJ2-7, with D unclear. This CDR3 has 13 amino acids. Trimming pared 4 bases from V and 4 bases from J, leaving 11 bases between. CDR1 is SEHNR, CDR2 FQNEAQ, per germline (reference sequence). The CDR3 loop reads CASSSMPRYEQYF. The DNA for the CDR3 is TGTGCCAGCAGCTCGATGCCTCGGTACGAGCAGTACTTC.

This clonotype was seen a single time. The rearrangement joins TRBV28 to TRBJ2-5; 12 bases line up with TRBD2. The junction had 14 bases not matched to a gene; V was cut back by 5 bases and J by 4 bases. Germline-derived CDR1 and CDR2 are MDHEN and SYDVKM. This CDR3 is built from 18 residues. The CDR3 DNA is TGTGCCAGCAGTACCCAGGGGTTACTAGCGGGAGGATCAGAGACCCAGTACTTC. Translation: CASSTQGLLAGGSETQYF.

V gene TRBV5-1 combines with J gene TRBJ1-5, with no clear D. CDR3 size: 14 residues. Trimming took 7 bases from V and 1 from J, leaving 12 bases between them. Germline V CDR1 and CDR2: SGHRS, YFSETQ. CDR3 sequence: CASSDGGSNQPQHF. In DNA, the CDR3 is TGCGCCAGCTCAGATGGTGGGAGCAATCAGCCCCAGCATTTT. Variable domain in full (rest from reference TRBV5-1 and TRBJ1-5): KAGVTQTPRYLIKTRGQQVTLSCSPISGHRSVSWYQQTPGQGLQFLFEYFSETQRNKGNFPGRFSGRQFSNSRSEMNVSTLELGDSALYLCASSDGGSNQPQHFGDGTRLSIL.

The chain recombines TRBV12-3 or TRBV12-4 with TRBJ2-3, with TRBD2 identical over 12 bases. The CDR3 totals 15 residues. The junction had 5 bases not matched to a gene; V was cut back by 6 bases and J by 4 bases. In DNA, the CDR3 is TGTGCCAGCAGATCTAGCGGGAGGGGCGCAGATACGCAGTATTTT. It yields the protein CASRSSGRGADTQYF.

This sequence joins TRBV4-1 and TRBJ2-1; 8 nucleotides align to TRBD2. Germline V lookup: CDR1 MGHRA, CDR2 YSYEKL. This CDR3 spans 15 amino acids. Trimming took 5 bases from V and 7 from J; bases not matched to a gene: 10. CDR3: CASSSGLAGWNEQFF. The CDR3 DNA reads as TGCGCCAGCAGCTCAGGATTAGCGGGGTGGAATGAGCAGTTCTTC.

The chain has TRBV21-1 and TRBJ2-3; TRBD1 reflects the table's D call only, with no check against the DNA. TRBV21-1 is deemed a pseudogene. This CDR3 is 16 amino acids long. The CDR3 loop is CASLVEHRDGTDTQYF. In DNA, the CDR3 is TGTGCCAGTCTAGTAGAACACCGGGACGGCACAGATACGCAGTATTTT.